The 28 T cell receptor beta chains listed next were all sequenced from one sample in a study of blood T cell repertoires in COVID-19. Produced via immunoSEQ multiplex PCR; TCRdb's table is partial and in-frame only. The profile shows about 150,000 clones, 78% of them singletons. Specimen: PBMCs or T cells enriched from blood (not recorded which). Every receptor here comes from a woman aged 45-65 years who had recovered from COVID-19.

A single count supports this clone. The rearrangement uses TRBV27 and TRBJ1-5; TRBD1 aligns across 8 bases. From germline, CDR1 is MNHEY and CDR2 SMNVEV (reference sequence). J lost 2 bases, V lost 5 bases, and 5 bases had no gene match. There are 15 residues in the CDR3. CDR3 sequence reads: CASSGQGRGNQPQHF. The CDR3 DNA sequence: TGTGCCAGCAGTGGACAGGGCCGGGGCAATCAGCCCCAGCATTTT.

CDR3 in DNA: TGTGCCAGCAGCCCCAGTGGCAATGAGCAGTTCTTC. Protein sequence: CASSPSGNEQFF. The rearrangement links TRBV3-1 (or the pseudogene TRBV3-2) to TRBJ2-1; no definite D call. CDR3 length: 12 amino acids. Trimming pared 4 bases from V and 6 bases from J, leaving 7 bases between. Germline V lookup: CDR1 LGHDT, CDR2 YNNKEL (reference sequence).

CDR3 sequence reads: CASSIGETQYF. The CDR3 region has the DNA TGTGCCTCCTCGATCGGAGAGACCCAGTACTTC. The J gene is TRBJ2-5, the V gene TRBV24-1; D is ambiguous. The V end lost 12 bases, the J end lost 4 bases, and 11 bases lay between the germline ends. The germline V gene has CDR1 KGHDR and CDR2 SFDVKD. The CDR3 length is 11 residues.

The chain is built from TRBV6-1 and TRBJ2-3; a weak D match, TRBD2 (7 bases). Trimming cost V 0 bases and J 0 bases, with 13 bases left between them. Germline lookup yields CDR1 MNHNS and CDR2 SASEGT. The CDR3 length is 17 residues. The CDR3 region has the DNA TGTGCCAGCAGTGAAGCGCTTGGGGGGGGCAGCACAGATACGCAGTATTTT. This codes for CASSEALGGGSTDTQYF.

This chain joins TRBV5-1 and TRBJ1-2, with 9 bases aligning to TRBD1. The CDR3 covers 15 residues. In germline, CDR1 is SGHRS, CDR2 YFSETQ. J gave up 4 bases and V 3 bases, and 7 bases lay outside the gene matches. The CDR3 loop is CASSWGRDRAYGYTF. The DNA of the CDR3 is TGCGCCAGCAGCTGGGGCCGGGACAGGGCCTATGGCTACACCTTC.

This chain uses TRBV7-9 with TRBJ2-1; TRBD1 aligns across 8 bases. Per the germline V gene, CDR1 is SEHNR and CDR2 is FQNEAQ (reference sequence). The CDR3 loop spans 15 amino acids. V shed 1 base, J shed 6 bases, and the junction held 5 bases outside the gene matches. CDR3 nucleotide sequence: TGTGCCAGCAGCTTAGTTGGACAGGGTATCAATGAGCAGTTCTTC. The encoded protein is CASSLVGQGINEQFF.

This chain connects TRBV18 to TRBJ1-4; 7 positions agree with TRBD1. Germline assignment: CDR1 KGHSH and CDR2 LQKENI. CDR3 length: 14 residues. The J segment lost 9 bases and the V segment lost 6 bases, leaving 10 bases of the junction unmatched. CDR3 residues: CASSWDSKAQKLFF. DNA of the CDR3: TGTGCCAGCTCTTGGGACAGTAAGGCGCAAAAACTGTTTTTT. The complete variable domain, with remaining parts taken from reference TRBV18 and TRBJ1-4, reads NAGVMQNPRHLVRRRGQEARLRCSPMKGHSHVYWYRQLPEEGLKFMVYLQKENIIDESGMPKERFSAEFPKEGPSILRIQQVVRGDSAAYFCASSWDSKAQKLFFGSGTQLSVL.

The chain uses TRBV28 and TRBJ1-1; possible D gene TRBD1, 5 bases. Trimming pared 0 bases from V and 3 bases from J, leaving 8 bases between. The CDR3 spans 14 residues. Germline V lookup: CDR1 MDHEN, CDR2 SYDVKM. The CDR3 reads CASSLWGGDTEAFF. The CDR3 DNA reads TGTGCCAGCAGTTTATGGGGGGGAGACACTGAAGCTTTCTTT.

V usage is TRBV7-3 and J usage is TRBJ2-3; the match to TRBD2 covers 12 bases. The V gene's germline CDR1 is SGHTA and CDR2 FQGTGA. This CDR3 is built from 15 residues. The V gene end was trimmed by 3 bases and the J gene end by 5 bases; junction bases not matched to a gene: 3. DNA for the CDR3: TGTGCCAGCAGCTTGACTAGCGGGGGAAAAGATACGCAGTATTTT. Translating it yields CASSLTSGGKDTQYF.

The chain recombines TRBV11-1 with TRBJ2-5; D not resolved. The CDR3 covers 13 residues. The germline V and J ends were trimmed by 2 bases and 0 bases, with 4 bases remaining between them. Germline V gives CDR1 SGHAT, CDR2 FQDESV (reference sequence). The chain's CDR3 is CASSLTDQETQYF. The DNA of the CDR3 is TGTGCCAGCAGCTTAACGGACCAAGAGACCCAGTACTTC.

For the CDR3, the DNA is TGCGCCAGCAGCTTCTCACAGGGAACTGAAGCTTTCTTT. Its protein is CASSFSQGTEAFF. The chain joins TRBV5-1 to TRBJ1-1, with D perhaps TRBD1 (6 bases). The CDR3 totals 13 residues. V was shortened by 2 bases and J by 5 bases, with 10 bases between the two germline ends. The germline CDR1 and CDR2 sequences are SGHRS and YFSETQ.

This chain links TRBV3-1 (or the pseudogene TRBV3-2) with TRBJ1-5; D uncertain. The V gene lost 4 bases and the J gene lost 2 bases, with 12 bases spanning the gap. Germline V gene data show CDR1 as LGHDT and CDR2 as YNNKEL (reference sequence). The CDR3 extends over 15 amino acids. This CDR3 reads CASSPSVAGNQPQHF. The CDR3, as DNA: TGTGCCAGCAGCCCTTCGGTAGCCGGCAATCAGCCCCAGCATTTT.

This rearrangement joins TRBV2 to TRBJ1-1; D is undetermined. This CDR3 has 14 residues. Germline loops: CDR1 SNHLY, CDR2 FYNNEI. Trimming cost V 2 bases and J 6 bases, with 13 bases left between them. In DNA, the CDR3 is TGTGCCAGCAGTGAAATTGCGGGGAGAGCTGAAGCTTTCTTT. Translated: CASSEIAGRAEAFF. Drawing the rest from reference TRBV2 and TRBJ1-1, the complete variable domain is EPEVTQTPSHQVTQMGQEVILRCVPISNHLYFYWYRQILGQKVEFLVSFYNNEISEKSEIFDDQFSVERPDGSNFTLKIRSTKLEDSAMYFCASSEIAGRAEAFFGQGTRLTVV.

Only a few counts were recorded for this clone. The V and J genes are TRBV5-8 and TRBJ1-2; 7 bases fit TRBD1. Germline CDR1 SGHTS, CDR2 YDEGEE. The CDR3 contains 13 residues. V trimming: 3 bases; J trimming: 4 bases; junction bases outside the gene matches: 3. The CDR3 nucleotides read TGTGCCAGCAGCTGGGACAGCGGCTATGGCTACACCTTC. It codes for CASSWDSGYGYTF. The variable domain in full, completed from reference TRBV5-8 and TRBJ1-2, reads EAGVTQSPTHLIKTRGQQATLRCSPISGHTSVYWYQQALGLGLQFLLWYDEGEERNRGNFPPRFSGRQFPNYSSELNVNALELEDSALYLCASSWDSGYGYTFGSGTRLTVV.

This chain joins TRBV10-2 and TRBJ1-2, with 7 bases aligning to TRBD1. V lost 6 bases and J lost 4; bases outside the gene matches: 11. The CDR3 is 15 amino acids. CDR1 and CDR2 (germline): WSHSY, SAAADI. The CDR3, as DNA: TGCGCCAGCAGCGCCGGGAGGGGGCCTTTCTATGGCTACACCTTC. Translating it yields CASSAGRGPFYGYTF.

J is TRBJ2-5 and V is TRBV4-2, with 7 bases that match TRBD2. The CDR3 totals 13 residues. With 5 bases clipped from V and 3 bases from J, the junction kept 3 bases outside the gene matches. Germline-derived CDR1 and CDR2 are LGHNA and YNFKEQ. CDR3: CASSGGLEETQYF. CDR3 nucleotides: TGTGCCAGCAGCGGAGGACTAGAAGAGACCCAGTACTTC.

The chain couples TRBV5-4 to TRBJ2-5; 7 positions agree with TRBD2. Germline CDR1 and CDR2: SGHNT and YYREEE (reference sequence). Trimming cost V 0 bases and J 7 bases; bases outside gene matches: 3. This CDR3 has 13 amino acids. The CDR3 spells CASSLDGGGTQYF. The CDR3 region has the DNA TGTGCCAGCAGCTTGGATGGGGGGGGGACCCAGTACTTC.

The genes are TRBV10-3 and TRBJ1-6, with a weak D call TRBD1 (6 bases). This CDR3 is built from 16 residues. V lost 0 bases and J 9 bases, leaving 15 bases between the germline ends. In germline, CDR1 is ENHRY, CDR2 SYGVKD. The CDR3: CAISESGGSLSSPLHF. In nucleotides, the CDR3 is TGTGCCATCAGTGAGTCTGGGGGCAGTCTGAGTTCACCCCTCCACTTT.

This chain connects TRBV7-6 to TRBJ2-5; 12 bases agree with TRBD2. The junction had 4 bases not matched to a gene; V was cut back by 4 bases and J by 4 bases. The CDR3 has 15 residues. Germline CDR1 and CDR2: SGHVS and FNYEAQ. The CDR3 reads CASSWTSGALETQYF. The DNA of the CDR3 is TGTGCCAGCAGCTGGACTAGCGGGGCCCTAGAGACCCAGTACTTC. Variable domain in full (rest from reference TRBV7-6 and TRBJ2-5): GAGVSQSPRYKVTKRGQDVALRCDPISGHVSLYWYRQALGQGPEFLTYFNYEAQQDKSGLPNDRFSAERPEGSISTLTIQRTEQRDSAMYRCASSWTSGALETQYFGPGTRLLVL.

The rearrangement links TRBV5-1 to TRBJ2-1, with a possible D match to TRBD2 (5 bases). With 1 base removed from V and 10 bases from J, the gap between germline ends came to 9 bases. Germline-derived CDR1 and CDR2 are SGHRS and YFSETQ. The CDR3 is 12 amino acids. In nucleotides, the CDR3 is TGCGCCAGCAGCTTGATCGGGGAAGAGCAGTTCTTC. Encoded protein: CASSLIGEEQFF.

V usage is TRBV19 and J usage is TRBJ1-4; TRBD1 aligns across 8 bases. Trimming removed 5 bases from V and 8 bases from J; junction bases left unmatched: 10. The CDR3 has 15 residues. Germline CDR1 LNHDA, CDR2 SQIVND (reference sequence). CDR3 sequence reads: CASSEMTGAMEKLFF. The CDR3 coding sequence is TGTGCCAGTAGTGAAATGACAGGGGCGATGGAAAAACTGTTTTTT.

Only one count was recorded for this clone. Other DNA sequences from this sample encode an identical CDR3 as well. The J gene is TRBJ2-7, the V gene TRBV20-1; perhaps TRBD1 as D (5 bases). V was clipped by 6 bases and J by 3 bases, with 9 bases between them. This CDR3 contains 11 residues. In germline, CDR1 is DFQATT, CDR2 SNEGSKA (reference sequence). The CDR3 DNA follows: TGCAGTGCCAGGGATCTCTACGAGCAGTACTTC. Protein sequence: CSARDLYEQYF.

This chain uses TRBV6-1 with TRBJ2-1, with D unclear. The CDR3 is 12 residues long. CDR1 and CDR2 from the germline V gene are MNHNS and SASEGT. Trimming removed 3 bases from V and 8 bases from J, with 8 bases in between. For the CDR3, the DNA is TGTGCCAGCAGTGAGTCTAGTGATGAGCAGTTCTTC. This encodes CASSESSDEQFF.

In this sample, this clone turned up a few times. The V call is TRBV7-3, the J call TRBJ1-6; D is unclear. Germline assignment: CDR1 SGHTA and CDR2 FQGTGA. With 2 bases removed from V and 3 bases from J, the gap between germline ends came to 5 bases. The CDR3 runs to 14 residues. The CDR3 sequence: CASSLGLYNSPLHF. The CDR3 DNA reads TGTGCCAGCAGCTTAGGGCTCTATAATTCACCCCTCCACTTT. The entire variable domain, with the rest obtained from reference TRBV7-3 and TRBJ1-6, is as follows: GAGVSQTPSNKVTEKGKYVELRCDPISGHTALYWYRQSLGQGPEFLIYFQGTGAADDSGLPNDRFFAVRPEGSVSTLKIQRTERGDSAVYLCASSLGLYNSPLHFGNGTRLTVT.

V gene TRBV24-1 combines with J gene TRBJ2-3, with 7 bases matching TRBD1. Germline V gives CDR1 KGHDR, CDR2 SFDVKD. After removal of 9 bases from V and 0 bases from J, the junction contained 8 bases not matched to a gene. The CDR3 is 15 residues long. Here the CDR3 reads CATSDRLMSTDTQYF. CDR3 DNA sequence: TGTGCCACCTCGGACAGGCTAATGAGCACAGATACGCAGTATTTT.

J is TRBJ1-5 and V is TRBV2; weak D call: TRBD1 (5 bases). CDR1 and CDR2 from the germline V gene are SNHLY and FYNNEI. Trimming took 5 bases from V and 2 from J, leaving 10 bases between them. This CDR3 is 14 amino acids long. This chain's CDR3 is CASSPGEGNQPQHF. The CDR3 nucleotides are TGTGCCAGCAGTCCGGGGGAGGGCAATCAGCCCCAGCATTTT.

The J gene is TRBJ1-6, the V gene TRBV9; the D is unclear. CDR3 length: 15 amino acids. CDR1 and CDR2 from the germline V gene are SGDLS and YYNGEE. The V and J ends lost 0 bases and 10 bases respectively, with 14 bases between them. The CDR3 nucleotides read TGTGCCAGCAGCGTAGACGGGGATTCTCGCTCACCCCTCCACTTT. Encoded protein: CASSVDGDSRSPLHF.

In its sample, this clone was seen once. The V gene is TRBV4-1, the J gene TRBJ1-5, with D maybe TRBD1 (5 bases). Germline CDR1 MGHRA, CDR2 YSYEKL. The CDR3 has 14 amino acids. Trimming took off 5 bases at V and 6 bases at J, with 14 bases between the two ends. The CDR3 DNA reads TGCGCCAGCAGCGACGCAGGGCGTCGTCAGCCCCAGCATTTT. This codes for CASSDAGRRQPQHF.